These T cell receptor beta chains were read from a single sample in a study of identical twins. MiXCR, run by TCRdb on the 5' RACE reads, gives a single entry per CDR3 protein. This sample has hundreds of thousands of distinct CDR3 sequences; around an eighth occur once, and the top ten carry 7.2%. Separately, the same data were catalogued under a study of yellow fever vaccine responses in identical twins.

Sequenced: CD8+ T cells sorted from blood. Receptors were obtained from a woman aged 18-30 years in good health. Both conserved end residues are part of each CDR3. Fields, in order: D gene, J gene, clone size, V gene, CDR3 protein, CDR3 DNA. The D gene is left open where the match is weak. Clone size is not always given. Where it is, it says once, few, many or a class for expanded clones.

D gene: -
J gene: TRBJ1-2
clone size: few
V gene: TRBV6-5
CDR3 protein: CASSTTRDGYTF
CDR3 DNA: TGTGCCAGCAGTACAACACGAGATGGCTACACCTTC

D gene: -
J gene: TRBJ2-1
clone size: -
V gene: TRBV5-1
CDR3 protein: CASSGGAVGYNEQFF
CDR3 DNA: TGCGCCAGCAGCGGGGGGGCCGTGGGATACAATGAGCAGTTCTTC

D gene: -
J gene: TRBJ2-1
clone size: few
V gene: TRBV19
CDR3 protein: CASSPGLGYEQFF
CDR3 DNA: TGTGCCAGTAGCCCCGGCTTGGGATATGAGCAGTTCTTC

D gene: -
J gene: TRBJ2-6
clone size: few
V gene: TRBV7-8
CDR3 protein: CASRDAGGPRSGANVLTF
CDR3 DNA: TGTGCCAGCAGAGACGCTGGGGGGCCACGCTCTGGGGCCAACGTCCTGACTTTC

D gene: TRBD2
J gene: TRBJ2-3
clone size: few
V gene: TRBV11-2
CDR3 protein: CASSFLRGGRDPTDTQYF
CDR3 DNA: TGTGCCAGCAGCTTCTTGCGGGGGGGCCGGGATCCCACAGATACGCAGTATTTT

D gene: -
J gene: TRBJ2-7
clone size: -
V gene: TRBV6-5
CDR3 protein: CASSYAGEGTGSSYEQYF
CDR3 DNA: TGTGCCAGCAGTTACGCCGGGGAGGGGACAGGCTCATCCTACGAGCAGTACTTC

D gene: TRBD1
J gene: TRBJ2-4
clone size: few
V gene: TRBV2
CDR3 protein: CASSDAGTGEDIQYF
CDR3 DNA: TGTGCCAGCAGTGATGCGGGGACAGGGGAGGACATTCAGTACTTC

D gene: -
J gene: TRBJ2-3
clone size: -
V gene: TRBV29-1
CDR3 protein: CSADTNRATDTQYF
CDR3 DNA: TGCAGCGCAGATACGAACAGGGCCACAGATACGCAGTATTTT

D gene: -
J gene: TRBJ2-1
clone size: -
V gene: TRBV7-7
CDR3 protein: CASSLGVYDYNEQFF
CDR3 DNA: TGTGCCAGCAGCTTAGGGGTGTACGACTACAATGAGCAGTTCTTC

D gene: TRBD1
J gene: TRBJ2-7
clone size: many
V gene: TRBV7-9
CDR3 protein: CASSLALRGLSYEQYF
CDR3 DNA: TGTGCCAGCAGCTTAGCACTCAGGGGGCTTTCCTACGAGCAGTACTTC

D gene: TRBD2
J gene: TRBJ2-1
clone size: few
V gene: TRBV4-1
CDR3 protein: CASSQDPSGRDEQFF
CDR3 DNA: TGCGCCAGCAGCCAAGATCCTAGCGGGAGGGATGAGCAGTTCTTC

D gene: -
J gene: TRBJ2-2
clone size: -
V gene: TRBV29-1
CDR3 protein: CSTEGDRNTGELFF
CDR3 DNA: TGCAGCACCGAAGGGGACCGGAACACCGGGGAGCTGTTTTTT

D gene: -
J gene: TRBJ2-7
clone size: few
V gene: TRBV3-1
CDR3 protein: CASSQDPSSEQYF
CDR3 DNA: TGTGCCAGCAGCCAAGACCCTAGCTCCGAGCAGTACTTC

D gene: -
J gene: TRBJ1-2
clone size: many
V gene: TRBV29-1
CDR3 protein: CSVPLNGYTF
CDR3 DNA: TGCAGCGTTCCCCTTAATGGCTACACCTTC

D gene: -
J gene: TRBJ2-7
clone size: many
V gene: TRBV6-5
CDR3 protein: CASSYGLPYEQYF
CDR3 DNA: TGTGCCAGCAGTTACGGCTTGCCCTACGAGCAGTACTTC

D gene: -
J gene: TRBJ1-2
clone size: many
V gene: TRBV3-1
CDR3 protein: CASSQERATLYGYTF
CDR3 DNA: TGTGCCAGCAGCCAAGAGCGGGCTACCCTATATGGCTACACCTTC

D gene: -
J gene: TRBJ1-5
clone size: many
V gene: TRBV4-1
CDR3 protein: CASSQDSVGGGQPQHF
CDR3 DNA: TGCGCCAGCAGCCAAGACAGTGTAGGCGGCGGTCAGCCCCAGCATTTT

D gene: TRBD1
J gene: TRBJ1-1
clone size: -
V gene: TRBV2
CDR3 protein: CASNRDREGDGGDTEAFF
CDR3 DNA: TGTGCCAGCAACCGCGACAGGGAGGGGGATGGAGGGGACACTGAAGCTTTCTTT

D gene: -
J gene: TRBJ2-2
clone size: few
V gene: TRBV9
CDR3 protein: CASLSENTGELFF
CDR3 DNA: TGTGCCAGCTTAAGCGAGAACACCGGGGAGCTGTTTTTT

D gene: TRBD2
J gene: TRBJ2-1
clone size: -
V gene: TRBV12-3/TRBV12-4
CDR3 protein: CASSFTGGGEQFF
CDR3 DNA: TGTGCCAGCAGTTTCACGGGAGGGGGGGAGCAGTTCTTC

D gene: TRBD1
J gene: TRBJ1-6
clone size: -
V gene: TRBV7-2
CDR3 protein: CASRRDSYSPLHF
CDR3 DNA: TGTGCCAGCAGAAGGGACAGCTATTCACCCCTCCACTTT

D gene: -
J gene: TRBJ2-1
clone size: few
V gene: TRBV6-2/TRBV6-3
CDR3 protein: CASNSDRTYGDNEQFF
CDR3 DNA: TGTGCCAGCAACAGCGATAGGACGTACGGCGACAATGAGCAGTTCTTC

D gene: -
J gene: TRBJ2-6
clone size: few
V gene: TRBV28
CDR3 protein: CASSEEKSSGANVLTF
CDR3 DNA: TGTGCCAGCAGTGAAGAAAAAAGCTCTGGGGCCAACGTCCTGACTTTC

D gene: -
J gene: TRBJ1-1
clone size: -
V gene: TRBV7-9
CDR3 protein: CASSFTDSPGAFF
CDR3 DNA: TGTGCCAGCAGCTTCACGGACAGCCCTGGAGCTTTCTTT

D gene: TRBD2
J gene: TRBJ2-3
clone size: few
V gene: TRBV7-9
CDR3 protein: CASSYGTTGTDTQYF
CDR3 DNA: TGTGCCAGCAGCTACGGGACTACCGGCACAGATACGCAGTATTTT

D gene: TRBD1
J gene: TRBJ2-5
clone size: -
V gene: TRBV12-3/TRBV12-4
CDR3 protein: CASSFSGQGHPGETQYF
CDR3 DNA: TGTGCCAGCAGTTTTTCGGGACAGGGGCACCCAGGAGAGACCCAGTACTTC

D gene: TRBD2
J gene: TRBJ2-4
clone size: -
V gene: TRBV20-1
CDR3 protein: CSAKPRGGENIQYF
CDR3 DNA: TGCAGTGCTAAGCCTCGGGGGGGAGAAAACATTCAGTACTTC

D gene: TRBD2
J gene: TRBJ2-1
clone size: -
V gene: TRBV6-1
CDR3 protein: CASSGVSVPSGGNEQFF
CDR3 DNA: TGTGCCAGCAGTGGGGTCTCGGTCCCTAGCGGGGGCAATGAGCAGTTCTTC

D gene: TRBD2
J gene: TRBJ2-2
clone size: few
V gene: TRBV5-1
CDR3 protein: CASSLVKTGGNTGELFF
CDR3 DNA: TGCGCCAGCAGCTTGGTTAAGACGGGAGGAAACACCGGGGAGCTGTTTTTT

D gene: -
J gene: TRBJ2-3
clone size: many
V gene: TRBV21-1
CDR3 protein: CASTGLAGTDTQYF
CDR3 DNA: TGTGCCAGCACGGGACTAGCGGGCACAGATACGCAGTATTTT

D gene: -
J gene: TRBJ2-5
clone size: few
V gene: TRBV28
CDR3 protein: CASSLSQGVSGETQYF
CDR3 DNA: TGTGCCAGCAGTTTAAGCCAGGGCGTGAGCGGAGAGACCCAGTACTTC

D gene: TRBD2
J gene: TRBJ2-1
clone size: -
V gene: TRBV27
CDR3 protein: CASSFLAGGDEQFF
CDR3 DNA: TGTGCCAGCAGTTTCCTAGCGGGAGGGGATGAGCAGTTCTTC

D gene: -
J gene: TRBJ2-5
clone size: -
V gene: TRBV18
CDR3 protein: CASSPPRTQYQETQYF
CDR3 DNA: TGTGCCAGCTCACCACCGCGGACACAGTACCAAGAGACCCAGTACTTC

D gene: TRBD2
J gene: TRBJ2-7
clone size: -
V gene: TRBV13
CDR3 protein: CASSPGGGSEQYF
CDR3 DNA: TGTGCCAGCAGCCCCGGGGGAGGGTCCGAGCAGTACTTC

D gene: -
J gene: TRBJ1-3
clone size: -
V gene: TRBV7-6
CDR3 protein: CASSLTPTASSGNTIYF
CDR3 DNA: TGTGCCAGCAGCTTAACCCCGACAGCGAGCTCTGGAAACACCATATATTTT

D gene: TRBD1
J gene: TRBJ1-4
clone size: few
V gene: TRBV7-9
CDR3 protein: CASRPDRGPYEKLFF
CDR3 DNA: TGTGCCAGCAGACCGGACAGGGGGCCGTATGAAAAACTGTTTTTT

D gene: -
J gene: TRBJ2-1
clone size: many
V gene: TRBV5-1
CDR3 protein: CASAPRVGNEQFF
CDR3 DNA: TGCGCCAGCGCTCCGCGGGTAGGCAATGAGCAGTTCTTC

D gene: TRBD2
J gene: TRBJ2-3
clone size: -
V gene: TRBV7-8
CDR3 protein: CASSLVAGGPRDTQYF
CDR3 DNA: TGTGCCAGCAGCTTAGTGGCGGGAGGGCCCAGAGATACGCAGTATTTT

D gene: -
J gene: TRBJ2-1
clone size: -
V gene: TRBV5-1
CDR3 protein: CASSFVRFSGIRFF
CDR3 DNA: TGCGCCAGCAGCTTCGTACGGTTCTCGGGTATTCGGTTCTTC

D gene: -
J gene: TRBJ2-1
clone size: many
V gene: TRBV5-1
CDR3 protein: CASSSGVRGSYNEQFF
CDR3 DNA: TGCGCCAGCAGCTCTGGAGTCAGGGGCTCCTACAATGAGCAGTTCTTC

D gene: TRBD2
J gene: TRBJ2-7
clone size: -
V gene: TRBV4-2
CDR3 protein: CASSQVNGRDYEQYF
CDR3 DNA: TGTGCCAGCAGCCAAGTTAACGGGAGGGACTACGAGCAGTACTTC

D gene: TRBD1
J gene: TRBJ1-1
clone size: few
V gene: TRBV7-9
CDR3 protein: CASSLGTGQAFF
CDR3 DNA: TGTGCCAGCAGCTTAGGGACAGGGCAGGCTTTCTTT

D gene: -
J gene: TRBJ2-7
clone size: -
V gene: TRBV28
CDR3 protein: CASSLRQYLGEQYF
CDR3 DNA: TGTGCCAGCAGTCTAAGACAGTACCTCGGAGAGCAGTACTTC

D gene: -
J gene: TRBJ2-2
clone size: few
V gene: TRBV20-1
CDR3 protein: CSARDPGANTGELFF
CDR3 DNA: TGCAGTGCTAGAGATCCTGGGGCGAACACCGGGGAGCTGTTTTTT

D gene: -
J gene: TRBJ1-2
clone size: -
V gene: TRBV3-1
CDR3 protein: CASSHQPDGNYGYTF
CDR3 DNA: TGTGCCAGCAGCCACCAACCCGACGGAAACTATGGCTACACCTTC

D gene: -
J gene: TRBJ1-5
clone size: -
V gene: TRBV7-9
CDR3 protein: CASTLGDQPQHF
CDR3 DNA: TGTGCCAGCACCCTAGGGGATCAGCCCCAGCATTTT

D gene: -
J gene: TRBJ2-5
clone size: -
V gene: TRBV28
CDR3 protein: CASSDFAQGPPNQETQYF
CDR3 DNA: TGTGCCAGCAGCGACTTCGCTCAGGGGCCGCCCAACCAAGAGACCCAGTACTTC

D gene: -
J gene: TRBJ2-2
clone size: -
V gene: TRBV2
CDR3 protein: CASSIGKNTGELFF
CDR3 DNA: TGTGCCAGCAGCATCGGGAAGAACACCGGGGAGCTGTTTTTT

D gene: -
J gene: TRBJ2-3
clone size: many
V gene: TRBV12-3/TRBV12-4
CDR3 protein: CASSLGSAGDTQYF
CDR3 DNA: TGTGCCAGCAGTTTAGGGTCGGCGGGAGATACGCAGTATTTT

D gene: -
J gene: TRBJ2-7
clone size: -
V gene: TRBV28
CDR3 protein: CASREWSGAPSSYEQYF
CDR3 DNA: TGTGCCAGCAGGGAATGGTCAGGGGCCCCCAGCTCCTACGAGCAGTACTTC